This T cell receptor beta chain was sequenced in a study of neurological immune-mediated disorders. The germline V gene has CDR1 ENHRY and CDR2 SYGVKD. With V trimmed by 4 bases and J by 5 bases, 2 bases remained unmatched. This CDR3 comprises 13 residues. 5'RACE with 10-nucleotide random UMIs generated the cDNA. Each sequencing run yielded over 160 million TCR-beta sequences from 15-18 subjects. Each CDR3 protein is one row after TCRdb ran MiXCR on the 5' RACE reads. This table holds 25,000 or so distinct CDR3 sequences, less than 15% found once. Points from the study as a whole: The expanded clones of different subjects shared no CDR3 amino acid sequences (suggesting private repertoires in all groups).

Of note for this clonotype: Antigen: not known.

Time point noted: technical triplicate 1. The sorted libraries were prepared using about 1 million CD4+ or CD8+ T cells that had themselves been sorted. Sequencing input: CD4+ T cells from blood. This sequence joins TRBV10-3 and TRBJ1-5; TRBD1 aligns across 7 bases. The sequence came from a female donor with HTLV-1-associated myelopathy (HAM/TSP). The CDR3 reads CAISGGTDQPQHF. In DNA, the CDR3 is TGTGCCATCAGTGGGGGGACAGATCAGCCCCAGCATTTT.